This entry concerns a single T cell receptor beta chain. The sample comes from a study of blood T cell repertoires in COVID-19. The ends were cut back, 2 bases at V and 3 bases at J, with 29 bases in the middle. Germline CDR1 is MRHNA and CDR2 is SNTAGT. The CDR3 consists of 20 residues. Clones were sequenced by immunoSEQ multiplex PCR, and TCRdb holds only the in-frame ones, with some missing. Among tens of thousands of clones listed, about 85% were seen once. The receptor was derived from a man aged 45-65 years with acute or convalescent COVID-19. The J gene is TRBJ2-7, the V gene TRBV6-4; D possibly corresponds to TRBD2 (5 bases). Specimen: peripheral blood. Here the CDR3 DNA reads TGTGCCAGCAGTGACCCGGGCCTGGTAGCGATAATTTCCTTACTCTACGAGCAGTACTTC. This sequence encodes CASSDPGLVAIISLLYEQYF.